This passage covers 4 T cell receptor beta chains from one sample sequenced in a study of T cell repertoires in cytomegalovirus infection. Each CDR3 protein is one row after TCRdb ran MiXCR on the reads. The data hold about 450,000 distinct CDR3 sequences, with 30% to 40% observed a single time. The specimen sequenced was PBMCs. The receptors were sampled from a human donor in good health (CMV status not recorded). Some clones in this sample may be carry-over from other donors' samples.

This clonotype was detected only a few times. This chain connects TRBV12-3 or TRBV12-4 to TRBJ1-5; 7 bases are a match to TRBD1. The V gene end was trimmed by 2 bases and the J gene end by 5 bases; junction bases not matched to a gene: 6. The CDR3 length is 15 residues. The CDR3 protein is CASSLSPGGHQPQHF. The CDR3 DNA reads as TGTGCCAGCAGTTTATCCCCAGGGGGACATCAGCCCCAGCATTTT.

V usage is TRBV10-3 and J usage is TRBJ2-1; 7 bases line up with TRBD1. The V segment lost 1 base and the J segment 8 bases; nucleotides outside the gene matches: 5. CDR3 length: 14 amino acids. Germline CDR1 is ENHRY and CDR2 is SYGVKD. The CDR3 nucleotides are TGTGCCATCAGTGAGTTGGCAGGGGGTCATGAGCAGTTCTTC. Translation: CAISELAGGHEQFF.

This clonotype is a singleton in its sample. The genes are TRBV7-4 and TRBJ1-4; 12 bases are a match to TRBD1. The CDR3 runs 17 residues. V trimming: 3 bases; J trimming: 1 base; junction bases outside the gene matches: 3. Germline CDR1 and CDR2: SGHVT and SQSDAQ. DNA for the CDR3: TGTGCCAGCAGCTTCCGGGACAGGGGGCAAACTAATGAAAAACTGTTTTTT. It codes for CASSFRDRGQTNEKLFF. The complete variable domain, with remaining parts taken from reference TRBV7-4 and TRBJ1-4, reads GAGVSQSPRYKVAKRGRDVALRCDSISGHVTLYWYRQTLGQGSEVLTYSQSDAQRDKSGRPSGRFSAERPERSVSTLKIQRTEQGDSAVYLCASSFRDRGQTNEKLFFGSGTQLSVL.

V is TRBV7-9 and J is TRBJ1-3, with a tentative D call TRBD1 (5 bases). The CDR3 is 18 amino acids. CDR1 SEHNR and CDR2 FQNEAQ come from the germline V gene (reference sequence). Trimming took off 2 bases at V and 0 bases at J, with 17 bases between the two ends. This CDR3 reads CASSLPPGEVLSGNTIYF. The CDR3 coding sequence is TGTGCCAGCAGCTTACCCCCGGGGGAGGTCCTCTCTGGAAACACCATATATTTT.